This T cell receptor (beta chain) was documented in a study of spatial heterogeneity in lung cancer. At the level of the study: Raw reads showed each unique TCR and UMI combination turning up more than ten times on average.

TCRdb re-analysed the 5' RACE reads in MiXCR, keeping a single row per CDR3 protein. The sample yields around 63,000 distinct CDR3 sequences, roughly 6.4% seen once. This clonotype appeared many times. Its antigen is undetermined. Trimming took 8 bases from V and 0 from J, leaving 14 bases between them. Germline V gene data show CDR1 as MNHNS and CDR2 as SASEGT. The CDR3 has 15 residues. Study-level points and caveats: Ubiquitous expanded tumor TCRs surfaced in blood more at resection than they did at follow-up.

Time point described: sample taken at primary tumor resection. No cell sorting; template was whole RNA from tumor, lung tissue or PBMC. This receptor was taken from a female donor with early-stage non-small cell lung cancer. The material sequenced was PBMCs, taken at surgery. The rearrangement links TRBV6-1 to TRBJ1-5; no firm D call. The CDR3 sequence: CASAQVWDSNQPQHF. The CDR3 nucleotides are TGTGCCAGCGCCCAGGTATGGGATAGCAATCAGCCCCAGCATTTT.